Listed below are T cell receptor beta chains from one sample, sequenced in a study of PD-L1 blockade in urothelial cancer. Generated by immunoSEQ multiplex PCR, the TCRdb table keeps only in-frame clones and is missing some. The data contain over 45,000 clones, 85% to 90% of them singletons. The sequences come from PBMCs, collected around atezolizumab (anti-PD-L1) treatment. Source of these receptors: a man aged 50-59 years with urothelial cancer. The CDR3 runs from the conserved cysteine through the conserved F or W. A D gene is named only where the DNA matches it firmly. Clone size is shown for a subset of rows, as once, few, many or a class of expanded clone.

d_gene	abundance	v_gene	j_gene	len	CDR3aa	CDR3nt
TRBD2	NA	TRBV6-5	TRBJ2-1	14	CASSYWLAGDEQFF	TGTGCCAGCAGTTACTGGCTAGCGGGAGATGAGCAGTTCTTC
NA	NA	TRBV18	TRBJ2-7	13	CASSPDSNYEQYF	TGTGCCAGCTCACCTGACAGCAACTACGAGCAGTACTTC
TRBD2	NA	TRBV28	TRBJ2-3	15	CASSGTSGRGYTQYF	TGTGCCAGCAGTGGGACTAGCGGGAGGGGCTATACGCAGTATTTT
NA	NA	TRBV29-1	TRBJ1-4	13	CSVGKARNEKLFF	TGCAGCGTTGGTAAAGCACGTAATGAAAAACTGTTTTTT
NA	once	TRBV29-1	TRBJ1-1	14	CSVHKYGEGTEAFF	TGCAGCGTACACAAGTACGGGGAGGGCACTGAAGCTTTCTTT
NA	once	TRBV9	TRBJ1-3	14	CASSAESPGNTIYF	TGTGCCAGCAGCGCTGAGAGTCCCGGAAACACCATATATTTT
NA	NA	TRBV7-9	TRBJ1-6	17	CASSFGGFVTYNSPLHF	TGTGCCAGCAGCTTTGGGGGGTTCGTGACCTATAATTCACCCCTCCACTTT
NA	NA	TRBV7-3	TRBJ2-5	14	CASSPSRTSETQYF	TGTGCCAGCAGCCCGAGTAGGACTTCTGAGACCCAGTACTTC
TRBD1	many	TRBV28	TRBJ2-3	18	CASNLPRTGQGLTDTQYF	TGTGCCAGCAACCTTCCGAGGACAGGGCAGGGACTCACAGATACGCAGTATTTT
TRBD1	once	TRBV28	TRBJ1-2	17	CASSSGTGGGMVYGYTF	TGTGCCAGCAGTTCCGGGACAGGGGGAGGGATGGTCTATGGCTACACCTTC
NA	once	TRBV5-1	TRBJ2-5	15	CASRENSGQQETQYF	TGCGCCAGCAGAGAAAATTCGGGACAACAGGAGACCCAGTACTTC
TRBD1	NA	TRBV5-1	TRBJ1-6	18	CASSLRLRQGTNNSPLHF	TGCGCCAGCAGCCTGCGGTTGAGACAGGGGACGAATAATTCACCCCTCCACTTT
TRBD2	NA	TRBV29-1	TRBJ2-7	16	CSVVTSGRFAGDEQYF	TGCAGCGTAGTGACTAGCGGGAGGTTCGCCGGCGACGAGCAGTACTTC
TRBD2	NA	TRBV2	TRBJ2-3	14	CASTGTRATDTQYF	TGTGCCAGCACCGGGACTAGAGCCACAGATACGCAGTATTTT
NA	NA	TRBV19	TRBJ2-3	11	CASSIQDTQYF	TGTGCCAGTAGTATACAGGATACGCAGTATTTT
TRBD2	many	TRBV4-2	TRBJ2-7	17	CASSQGWTSGNSYEQYF	TGTGCCAGCAGCCAAGGTTGGACTAGCGGGAATTCCTACGAGCAGTACTTC
NA	few	TRBV7-8	TRBJ2-7	13	CASSLVYAYEQYF	TGTGCCAGCAGCTTAGTCTACGCCTACGAGCAGTACTTC
TRBD1	NA	TRBV2	TRBJ1-5	14	CASRVDRWNQPQHF	TGTGCCAGCAGAGTGGACAGGTGGAATCAGCCCCAGCATTTT
NA	NA	TRBV6-5	TRBJ2-1	15	CASSYSGVTYNEQFF	TGTGCCAGCAGTTACTCGGGAGTTACCTACAATGAGCAGTTCTTC
NA	NA	TRBV6-4	TRBJ2-2	15	CASSEVTGNTGELFF	TGTGCCAGCAGTGAAGTAACAGGGAACACCGGGGAGCTGTTTTTT
TRBD1	NA	TRBV27	TRBJ1-2	16	CASSLRSGGSIVGYTF	TGTGCCAGCAGTTTAAGGTCAGGGGGTAGTATCGTTGGCTACACCTTC
NA	NA	TRBV7-8	TRBJ1-1	18	CASSLGGPSGDVDPEAFF	TGTGCCAGCAGCTTAGGGGGCCCTTCAGGGGATGTGGATCCTGAAGCTTTCTTT
TRBD2	NA	TRBV4-1	TRBJ2-1	17	CASRRGSLAEHYNEQFF	TGCGCCAGCAGGAGAGGTTCACTAGCGGAGCACTACAATGAGCAGTTCTTC
TRBD2	NA	TRBV6-5	TRBJ2-3	15	CASRASGRSTDTQYF	TGTGCCAGCAGGGCTAGCGGGAGGAGCACAGATACGCAGTATTTT
NA	few	TRBV5-1	TRBJ1-3	15	CASSLAGDSGNTIYF	TGCGCCAGCAGCTTGGCCGGGGACTCTGGAAACACCATATATTTT